This T cell receptor (beta chain) was identified during a study of T cell responses to AZD1222 COVID-19 vaccine (dated by TCRdb to the early 2020s). At the level of the whole study: AZD1222 recipients with second doses at about 4 weeks or about 12 weeks were pooled, because spike-specific TCR depth and breadth did not differ between schedules. A total of around 240 trial participants underwent TCR sequencing, of whom 200 to 220 received two doses of AZD1222 and around 25 received two doses of the MenACWY control vaccine. Enrollment into the trials was organized by age into subgroups of 18-55, 56-69 and 70-plus years, and those subgroups contained approximately 150, 30 and 60 TCR-sequenced participants, respectively.

Points on this clone: Its cognate antigen has yet to be identified. One base away there is no much larger clone; base qualities are not given.

The intended sense of this specimen's time point label: baseline before first vaccination. Vaccinee samples were obtained from the UK trials COV001 and COV002, which included a single-blind randomized controlled phase 2/3 trial of AZD1222 (ChAdOx1 nCoV-19) in healthy adults. For TCRbeta chain sequencing, PBMC samples were collected from trial participants at day 0 and at day 28 after the second dose. What the study reported, not specific to this receptor: Because no day 14 peak-response samples were available, repertoires were characterized only after the peak T cell response. After two AZD1222 doses, both the breadth and the depth of spike-specific TCRs were significantly higher than at day 0 and than in MenACWY recipients. Conclusions about previously exposed vaccinees are limited because only six or seven AZD1222 recipients were SARS-CoV-2 seropositive at baseline. CD4 TCRs associated with the vaccine covered the entire spike protein, and the dominant responses were in regions 160-218 and 743-854. In the small 56-69-year group, the increase in depth fell short of significance, most likely because of low power. Most participants were white British and females outnumbered males, and the authors suggested that clonal diversity may have been underestimated. Reportedly, close to half of the unique spike-specific TCRs recognized epitopes lying outside the regions that are mutated in the B.1.351 and B.1.1.7 variants.

Based on the germline V gene, the CDR1 and CDR2 sequences are MNHEY and SVGAGI. There are 11 amino acids in the CDR3, from cysteine to phenylalanine inclusive. The DNA shown is the 33-base CDR3, in frame from base 1. V is reduced by 6 bases and J by 7 bases, leaving a spacing of 9 bases between them. The CDR3 regions of human TCRbeta chains were analyzed by immunosequencing. Under the source paper's analysis protocol: Repertoire TCRs were checked for matches against a reference library of SARS-CoV-2-specific TCRs that had been generated using the MIRA antigen-specificity platform. Breadth was defined as the fraction of unique TCRs that were SARS-CoV-2-associated. Depth was defined as the fraction of total T cells that were SARS-CoV-2-associated. Using the MIRA data, every spike-specific TCR was mapped to the spike region that the TCR reacted to and assigned to either a CD4 or a CD8 class. Log10-transformed breadth and depth values were compared by one-way ANOVA with Sidak's multiple comparisons tests. Drawn from immuneACCESS, this table holds only the in-frame rearrangements with V and J called that TCRdb kept. Clones are partly lost; checked studies trace under half to an unresolved V gene and leave the rest unexplained. V, J and clone size were drawn from that table, and D and trimming were deduced from the DNA. The sample yields approximately 91,000 clones; roughly 88% were counted once. The ten largest account for less than 15% of the sample.

This TCR came from an adult in good health. The sequencing here drew on peripheral blood, taken on day 0 of AZD1222 vaccination. The rearrangement joined TRBV6-5 to TRBJ1-2; too little of a D gene remains to name it. The CDR3 protein is CASSRESGYTF. The DNA reads as follows: TGTGCCAGCAGCCGGGAGTCTGGCTACACCTTC.